One and the same sample provided the 10 T cell receptor beta chains below, sequenced in a study of CD8 T cells in Susac syndrome. After extraction with the RNeasy kit, roughly 0.45 to 1 ug of the RNA was reverse transcribed using random hexamers. TCRdb ran MiXCR on the immunoSEQ multiplex PCR reads and lists one entry per CDR3 protein. The repertoire holds more than 200,000 distinct CDR3 sequences, with roughly 92% as singletons. The material sequenced was CD8+ T cells from PBMCs. These receptors were collected from a human donor with multiple sclerosis.

The gene calls are TRBV9 and TRBJ2-1; 9 bases are shared with TRBD2. The CDR3 length is 16 residues. Germline trimming cut 4 bases from V and 6 bases from J; bases unmatched to any gene: 11. Looked up from germline, CDR1 is SGDLS and CDR2 is YYNGEE. Here the CDR3 DNA reads TGTGCCAGCAGCCATCCGATAAGCGGGAGGTCCAATGAGCAGTTCTTC. It codes for CASSHPISGRSNEQFF.

The CDR3: CASTEGGWGNQPQHF. CDR3 DNA sequence: TGTGCCAGTACAGAGGGGGGGTGGGGCAATCAGCCCCAGCATTTT. The V gene is TRBV19, the J gene TRBJ1-5, with a possible D match to TRBD1 (6 bases). Trimming removed 7 bases at V and 2 bases at J, with 15 bases between. CDR1 is LNHDA, CDR2 SQIVND, per germline (reference sequence). This CDR3 is built from 15 residues.

The chain is built from TRBV6-5 and TRBJ2-3; 13 bases are shared with TRBD2. This CDR3 region has 17 residues. From germline, CDR1 is MNHEY and CDR2 SVGAGI. The J segment lost 6 bases and the V segment lost 0 bases, leaving 6 bases of the junction unmatched. CDR3 DNA sequence: TGTGCCAGCAGTTACTCGGTTACTAGCGGGGGGGCCGATACGCAGTATTTT. The encoded protein is CASSYSVTSGGADTQYF.

V and J are TRBV2 and TRBJ1-1; tentative D call: TRBD1 (5 bases). V was shortened by 3 bases and J by 4 bases, with 30 bases between the two germline ends. Germline V gene lookup returns CDR1 SNHLY and CDR2 FYNNEI. CDR3 size: 20 residues. The CDR3 nucleotides read TGTGCCAGCAGTGATGACGGCTATGGGGGAGGGAGAGAACTTCCCACTGAAGCTTTCTTT. Translating gives CASSDDGYGGGRELPTEAFF.

This clonotype has only one observation. The chain joins TRBV29-1 to TRBJ2-3; tentatively, D is TRBD1 or TRBD2 (5 bases each). The CDR3 length is 16 residues. Germline-derived CDR1 and CDR2 are SQVTM and ANQGSEA. The V and J ends lost 0 bases and 4 bases respectively, with 17 bases between them. The CDR3 sequence: CSVEEGVSVRADTQYF. CDR3 DNA: TGCAGCGTTGAAGAGGGGGTCAGCGTTAGGGCAGATACGCAGTATTTT.

In this sample, this clonotype turned up once. The chain combines TRBV27 with TRBJ2-5, with TRBD2 identical over 10 bases. Germline CDR1 and CDR2: MNHEY and SMNVEV (reference sequence). Trimming removed 4 bases from V and 9 bases from J; junction bases left unmatched: 8. The CDR3 loop spans 14 amino acids. CDR3 nucleotide sequence: TGTGCCAGCAGTTCCTCGGCTAGCGGGAGCTCCCAGTACTTC. As protein: CASSSSASGSSQYF.

The sample holds one count of this clonotype. This rearrangement joins TRBV13 to TRBJ2-1, with no clear D. Trimming took 5 bases from V and 10 from J, leaving 12 bases between them. The CDR3 extends over 12 amino acids. Germline lookup yields CDR1 PRHDT and CDR2 FYEKMQ (reference sequence). CDR3 in DNA: TGTGCCAGCAGCCCTGGACGTTCGGAGCAGTTCTTC. Its translation: CASSPGRSEQFF.

CDR3 nucleotides: TGTGCCAGTAGTATAGTCCCGGGATCACCCCTCCACTTT. Translated: CASSIVPGSPLHF. The chain joins TRBV19 to TRBJ1-6, with unresolved D. This CDR3 has 13 amino acids. The V end was cut by 1 base, the J end by 10 bases, with 8 bases between. In germline, CDR1 is LNHDA, CDR2 SQIVND (reference sequence).

The rearrangement joins TRBV5-4 to TRBJ2-7; no reliable D call. Per germline, CDR1 SGHNT and CDR2 YYREEE (reference sequence). V dropped 3 bases and J dropped 0 bases, with 13 bases sitting between them. The CDR3 spans 15 residues. In DNA form, the CDR3 reads TGTGCCAGCAGCTCCGGACCCGCCACCTCCTACGAGCAGTACTTC. Its translation: CASSSGPATSYEQYF.

The chain employs TRBV7-2 and TRBJ2-7; TRBD2 aligns across 8 bases. In germline, CDR1 is SGHTA, CDR2 FQGNSA. V shed 4 bases and J 2 bases; nucleotides not matched to a gene: 1. This CDR3 comprises 13 residues. CDR3 bases: TGTGCCAGCAGCTCGGGGGGGCCCTACGAGCAGTACTTC. Amino acid sequence: CASSSGGPYEQYF.